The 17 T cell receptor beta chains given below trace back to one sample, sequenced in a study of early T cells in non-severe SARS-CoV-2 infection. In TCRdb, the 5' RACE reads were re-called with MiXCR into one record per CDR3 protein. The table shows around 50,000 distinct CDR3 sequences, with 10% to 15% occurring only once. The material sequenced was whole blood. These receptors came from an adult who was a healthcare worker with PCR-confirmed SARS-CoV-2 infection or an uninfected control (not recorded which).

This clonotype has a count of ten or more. The CDR3 DNA follows: TGTGCCAGCAGTCACAGCCCCTACAATGAGCAGTTCTTC. Translation: CASSHSPYNEQFF. The chain has TRBV11-2 and TRBJ2-1; D uncertain. V gave up 6 bases and J gave up 2 bases, with 8 bases separating them. The CDR3 extends over 13 amino acids. CDR1 and CDR2 (germline): SGHAT, FQNNGV.

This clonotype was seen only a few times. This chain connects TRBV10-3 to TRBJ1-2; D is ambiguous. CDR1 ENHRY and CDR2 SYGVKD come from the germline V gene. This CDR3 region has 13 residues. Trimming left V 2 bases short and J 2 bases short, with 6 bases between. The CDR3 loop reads CAISEPKNYGYTF. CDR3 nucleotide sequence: TGTGCCATCAGTGAGCCCAAAAACTATGGCTACACCTTC.

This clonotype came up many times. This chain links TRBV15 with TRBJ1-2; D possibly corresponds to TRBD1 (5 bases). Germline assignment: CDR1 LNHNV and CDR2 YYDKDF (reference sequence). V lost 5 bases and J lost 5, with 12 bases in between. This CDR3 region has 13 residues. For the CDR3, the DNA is TGTGCCACCAGCCGCGGGGGACCGTATGGCTACACCTTC. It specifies CATSRGGPYGYTF.

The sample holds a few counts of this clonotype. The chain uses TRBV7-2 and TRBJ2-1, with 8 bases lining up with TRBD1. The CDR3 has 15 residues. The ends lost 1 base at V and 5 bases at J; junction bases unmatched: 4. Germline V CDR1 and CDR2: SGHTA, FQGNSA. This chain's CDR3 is CASSLDGQGDNEQFF. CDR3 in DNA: TGTGCCAGCAGCTTAGACGGACAGGGCGACAATGAGCAGTTCTTC.

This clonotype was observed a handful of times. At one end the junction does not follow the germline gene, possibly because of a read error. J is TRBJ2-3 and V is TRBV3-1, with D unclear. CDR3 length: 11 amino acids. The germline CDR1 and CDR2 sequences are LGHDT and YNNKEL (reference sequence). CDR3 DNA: TGTGCCAGCACCCAAGGGGATACGCAGTATTTT. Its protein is CASTQGDTQYF.

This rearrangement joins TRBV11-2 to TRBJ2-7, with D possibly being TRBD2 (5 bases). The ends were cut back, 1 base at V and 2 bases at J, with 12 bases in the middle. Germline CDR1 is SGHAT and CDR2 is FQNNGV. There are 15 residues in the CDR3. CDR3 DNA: TGTGCCAGCAGCTTAGGGACTGTTGTGGCCTACGAGCAGTACTTC. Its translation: CASSLGTVVAYEQYF. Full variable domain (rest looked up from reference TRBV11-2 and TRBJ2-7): EAGVAQSPRYKIIEKRQSVAFWCNPISGHATLYWYQQILGQGPKLLIQFQNNGVVDDSQLPKDRFSAERLKGVDSTLKIQPAKLEDSAVYLCASSLGTVVAYEQYFGPGTRLTVT.

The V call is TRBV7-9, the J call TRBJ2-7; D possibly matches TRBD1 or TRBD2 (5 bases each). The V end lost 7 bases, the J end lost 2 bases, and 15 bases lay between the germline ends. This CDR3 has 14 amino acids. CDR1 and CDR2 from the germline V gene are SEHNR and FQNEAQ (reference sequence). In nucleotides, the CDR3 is TGTGCCAGCAAGTGGGGGACGGAGCCCTACGAGCAGTACTTC. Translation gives CASKWGTEPYEQYF.

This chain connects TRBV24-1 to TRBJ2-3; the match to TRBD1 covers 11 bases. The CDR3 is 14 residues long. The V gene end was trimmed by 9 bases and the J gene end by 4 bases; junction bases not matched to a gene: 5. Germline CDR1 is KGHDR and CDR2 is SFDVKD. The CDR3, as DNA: TGTGCCACCCCGGACAGGGGGCGCCCAGATACGCAGTATTTT. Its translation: CATPDRGRPDTQYF.

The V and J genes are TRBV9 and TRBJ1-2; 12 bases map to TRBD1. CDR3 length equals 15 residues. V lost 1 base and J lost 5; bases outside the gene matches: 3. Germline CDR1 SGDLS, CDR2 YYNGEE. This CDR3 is CASSVLGQGAYGYTF. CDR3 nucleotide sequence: TGTGCCAGCAGCGTATTGGGACAGGGGGCATATGGCTACACCTTC.

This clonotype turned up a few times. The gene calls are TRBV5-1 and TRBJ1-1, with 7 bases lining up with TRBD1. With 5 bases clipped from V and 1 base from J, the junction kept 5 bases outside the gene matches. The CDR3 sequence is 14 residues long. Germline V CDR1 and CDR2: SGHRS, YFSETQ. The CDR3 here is CASRSSGGNTEAFF. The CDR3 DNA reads TGCGCCAGCAGATCCTCAGGGGGGAACACTGAAGCTTTCTTT.

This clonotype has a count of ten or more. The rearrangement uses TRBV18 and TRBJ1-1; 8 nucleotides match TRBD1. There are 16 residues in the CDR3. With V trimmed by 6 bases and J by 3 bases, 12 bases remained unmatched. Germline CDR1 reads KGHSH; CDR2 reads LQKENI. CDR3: CASSIYRTGRDTEAFF. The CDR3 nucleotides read TGTGCCAGCTCGATTTACCGGACAGGGCGGGACACTGAAGCTTTCTTT. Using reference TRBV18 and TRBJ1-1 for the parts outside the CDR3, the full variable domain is NAGVMQNPRHLVRRRGQEARLRCSPMKGHSHVYWYRQLPEEGLKFMVYLQKENIIDESGMPKERFSAEFPKEGPSILRIQQVVRGDSAAYFCASSIYRTGRDTEAFFGQGTRLTVV.

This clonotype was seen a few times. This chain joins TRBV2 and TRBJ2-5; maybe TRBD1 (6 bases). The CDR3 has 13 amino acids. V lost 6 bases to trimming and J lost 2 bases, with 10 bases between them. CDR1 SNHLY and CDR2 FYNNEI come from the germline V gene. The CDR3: CASSRGSQETQYF. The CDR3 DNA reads TGTGCCAGCAGCAGGGGCTCACAAGAGACCCAGTACTTC.

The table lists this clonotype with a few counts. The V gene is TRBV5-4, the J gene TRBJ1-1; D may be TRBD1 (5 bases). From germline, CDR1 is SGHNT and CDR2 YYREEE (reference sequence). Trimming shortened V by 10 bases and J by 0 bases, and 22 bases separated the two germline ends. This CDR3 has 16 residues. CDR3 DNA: TGTGCCGCCCACGAGGGGATCGCTGTCATGAACACTGAAGCTTTCTTT. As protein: CAAHEGIAVMNTEAFF.

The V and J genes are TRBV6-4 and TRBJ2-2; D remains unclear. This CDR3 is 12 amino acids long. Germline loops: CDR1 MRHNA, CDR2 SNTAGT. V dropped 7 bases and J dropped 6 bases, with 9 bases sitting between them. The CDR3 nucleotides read TGTGCCAGCAAAGGAGTTGCCGGGGAGCTGTTTTTT. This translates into CASKGVAGELFF.

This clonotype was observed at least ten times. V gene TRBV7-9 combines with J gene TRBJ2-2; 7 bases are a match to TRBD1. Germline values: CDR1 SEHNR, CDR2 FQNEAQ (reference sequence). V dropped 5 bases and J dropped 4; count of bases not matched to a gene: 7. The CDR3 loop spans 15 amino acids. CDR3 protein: CASSLGQPGTGELFF. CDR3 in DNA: TGTGCCAGCAGCCTGGGACAGCCGGGCACCGGGGAGCTGTTTTTT.

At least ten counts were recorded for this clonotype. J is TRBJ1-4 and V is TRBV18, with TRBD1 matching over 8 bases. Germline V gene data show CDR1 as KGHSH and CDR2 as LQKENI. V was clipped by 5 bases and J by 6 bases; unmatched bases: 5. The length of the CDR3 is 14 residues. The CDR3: CASSSGQGYEKLFF. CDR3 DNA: TGTGCCAGCTCATCCGGACAGGGTTATGAAAAACTGTTTTTT.

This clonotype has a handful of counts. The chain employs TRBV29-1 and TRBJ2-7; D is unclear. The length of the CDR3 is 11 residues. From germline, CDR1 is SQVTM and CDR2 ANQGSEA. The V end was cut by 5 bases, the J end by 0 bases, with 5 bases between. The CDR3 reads CSVSSSYEQYF. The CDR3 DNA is TGCAGCGTTTCAAGCTCCTACGAGCAGTACTTC.